The source of this TCR beta chain is a study of cytomegalovirus exposure and HLA in healthy donors. This PCR relied on a set of 60 Vbeta primers and 13 Jbeta primers. The data were produced by immunoSEQ multiplex PCR, yet TCRdb's version contains in-frame clones alone and is incomplete. The table shows some 250,000 clones, with more than 75% occurring only once. The ends lost 2 bases at V and 4 bases at J; junction bases unmatched: 3. This CDR3 spans 15 amino acids. Germline CDR1 MNHEY, CDR2 SVGAGI. Sequencing was done on a sample of PBMCs. The clonotype originates from a woman between 40 and 55 years old in good health and CMV-seropositive. The V and J genes are TRBV6-5 and TRBJ2-1; 9 bases fit TRBD1. The CDR3 coding sequence is TGTGCCAGCAGTTACACGGGACAGGGATACAATGAGCAGTTCTTC. This codes for CASSYTGQGYNEQFF.